Below are 3 T cell receptor beta chains sequenced from a single sample in a study of PD-1 blockade in mismatch repair-deficient tumors. Repertoires were generated with immunoSEQ multiplex PCR, while TCRdb's copy carries only in-frame clones and drops some. The repertoire holds some 120,000 clones, approximately 86% seen once, with approximately 15% in the top ten. Sequencing was performed on peripheral blood, taken 44 weeks after starting pembrolizumab. These receptors were taken from an adult with mismatch repair-deficient cancer.

CDR3 loop: CASSPRDRGPLETQYF. For the CDR3, the DNA is TGTGCCAGCTCACCAAGAGACAGGGGTCCTTTGGAGACCCAGTACTTC. J is TRBJ2-5 and V is TRBV18; 8 positions match TRBD1. There are 16 residues in the CDR3. With V trimmed by 2 bases and J by 5 bases, 10 bases remained unmatched. CDR1 and CDR2 (germline): KGHSH, LQKENI.

This chain uses TRBV28 with TRBJ2-7; D is perhaps TRBD2 (5 bases). Trimming left V 6 bases short and J 4 bases short, with 16 bases between. The CDR3 totals 14 residues. Germline CDR1 and CDR2: MDHEN and SYDVKM. This CDR3 is CASREAGAHYEQYF. The CDR3 DNA reads as TGTGCCAGCAGGGAGGCAGGCGCCCATTACGAGCAGTACTTC.

The V gene is TRBV28, the J gene TRBJ2-7; 8 bases agree with TRBD2. CDR3 size: 14 residues. V was clipped by 3 bases and J by 6 bases; unmatched bases: 7. Germline V gene sequence: CDR1 MDHEN, CDR2 SYDVKM. The CDR3 is CASSLASGYSEQYF. The CDR3 region has the DNA TGTGCCAGCAGTTTGGCTAGCGGGTACTCCGAGCAGTACTTC. The variable domain in full, completed from reference TRBV28 and TRBJ2-7, reads DVKVTQSSRYLVKRTGEKVFLECVQDMDHENMFWYRQDPGLGLRLIYFSYDVKMKEKGDIPEGYSVSREKKERFSLILESASTNQTSMYLCASSLASGYSEQYFGPGTRLTVT.